Presented here are 8 T cell receptor beta chains from one specimen sequenced in a study of blood T cell repertoires in COVID-19. Produced via immunoSEQ multiplex PCR; TCRdb's table is partial and in-frame only. The repertoire holds about 240,000 clones, with around four fifths as singletons. The sample comprised peripheral blood. The receptors stem from an older woman with active or convalescent COVID-19.

The CDR3 DNA reads as TGTGCCAGTAGTTTCCACAGGGGGCTTGAAAAACTGTTTTTT. Protein product: CASSFHRGLEKLFF. V is TRBV19 and J is TRBJ1-4, with 9 bases fitting TRBD1. Germline V lookup: CDR1 LNHDA, CDR2 SQIVND (reference sequence). This CDR3 is 14 amino acids long. The trim removed 5 bases at V and 7 bases at J, leaving 5 bases unmatched.

The V and J genes are TRBV5-5 and TRBJ1-5, with 12 positions matching TRBD1. The CDR3 is 15 amino acids. The V and J ends lost 4 bases and 7 bases, in that order; junction bases with no gene match: 6. CDR1 and CDR2 (germline): SGHKS, YYEKEE (reference sequence). This chain's CDR3 is CASSIGTGGRQPQHF. CDR3 sequence (DNA): TGTGCCAGCAGCATAGGGACAGGGGGCCGCCAGCCCCAGCATTTT. Full variable domain (missing parts from reference TRBV5-5 and TRBJ1-5): DAGVTQSPTHLIKTRGQQVTLRCSPISGHKSVSWYQQVLGQGPQFIFQYYEKEERGRGNFPDRFSARQFPNYSSELNVNALLLGDSALYLCASSIGTGGRQPQHFGDGTRLSIL.

This rearrangement joins TRBV28 to TRBJ2-2, with 8 bases aligning to TRBD1. After removal of 5 bases from V and 2 bases from J, the junction contained 7 bases not matched to a gene. Germline V lookup: CDR1 MDHEN, CDR2 SYDVKM. This CDR3 is 16 amino acids long. The CDR3 nucleotides are TGTGCCAGCAGTCCGGAGGGGACAGGAAACACCGGGGAGCTGTTTTTT. Translated, it gives CASSPEGTGNTGELFF.

The chain uses TRBV5-1 and TRBJ1-2, with D possibly TRBD1 on 6 matching bases. This CDR3 has 14 residues. The germline V and J ends were trimmed by 0 bases and 8 bases, with 14 bases remaining between them. CDR1 and CDR2 (germline): SGHRS, YFSETQ. CDR3 coding DNA: TGCGCCAGCAGCTTGGAGTACAGGGATGGCGGCTACACCTTC. It encodes CASSLEYRDGGYTF.

The V gene is TRBV6-6, the J gene TRBJ1-3; 7 positions agree with TRBD1. Unmatched junction bases numbered 10, after V lost 5 bases and J lost 0 bases. Germline CDR1 reads MNHNY; CDR2 reads SVGAGI (reference sequence). This CDR3 comprises 17 residues. For the CDR3, the DNA is TGTGCCAGCAGTCAAATACAGGGGTTAGTCTCTGGAAACACCATATATTTT. Protein product: CASSQIQGLVSGNTIYF.

This clone was seen a few times. The chain is built from TRBV4-1 and TRBJ1-4; D perhaps matches TRBD1 (6 bases). Trimming left V 0 bases short and J 3 bases short, with 23 bases between. The CDR3 consists of 20 residues. In germline, CDR1 is MGHRA, CDR2 YSYEKL. The CDR3 reads CASSQDDLGRGAGANEKLFF. DNA for the CDR3: TGCGCCAGCAGCCAAGACGACCTAGGGCGGGGGGCTGGGGCTAATGAAAAACTGTTTTTT.

The rearrangement joins TRBV30 to TRBJ2-2, with D possibly matching TRBD1 (7 bases). CDR1 is GTSNPN and CDR2 is SVGIG in the germline V gene (reference sequence). The CDR3 consists of 16 residues. V lost 3 bases and J lost 6, with 20 bases in between. The CDR3 DNA is TGTGCCTGGAGACCGGGGGACAGTTCGTATGCCGGGGAGCTGTTTTTT. Its translation is CAWRPGDSSYAGELFF.

The rearrangement uses TRBV3-1 (or the pseudogene TRBV3-2) and TRBJ2-3; 9 nucleotides align to TRBD2. CDR3 length equals 17 residues. Looked up from germline, CDR1 is LGHDT and CDR2 is YNNKEL (reference sequence). The trim removed 4 bases at V and 4 bases at J, leaving 12 bases unmatched. CDR3 DNA: TGTGCCAGCAGCCGGCAAAGGAGCGGGGGGCGTGCAGATACGCAGTATTTT. Translation: CASSRQRSGGRADTQYF.